This T cell receptor beta chain originates from a study of blood T cells in healthy people across ages. Study conclusions and caveats: Diversity estimated from one million T cells was considered an underestimate.

Sample-barcoded 5' priming and a J-beta primer mix drove a second PCR of about 6 to 12 cycles. TCRdb called the 5' RACE reads again in MiXCR, with one record for every CDR3 protein. The sample consists of 1.5 million to 2 million distinct CDR3 sequences, around 48% of them appearing once. About this clonotype itself: Its target is not known.

From germline, CDR1 is MDHEN and CDR2 SYDVKM. The V gene end was trimmed by 5 bases and the J gene end by 3 bases; junction bases not matched to a gene: 14. There are 18 residues in the CDR3. The receptor comes from a woman aged 40 to 50 in good health. The chain combines TRBV28 with TRBJ2-5, with TRBD2 matching over 11 bases. The sample consisted of blood. CDR3 coding DNA: TGTGCCAGCAGTCTAAACCCTCTAGCGGGGGGCGAGGAAGAGACCCAGTACTTC. This sequence encodes CASSLNPLAGGEEETQYF.